This entry lists 21 T cell receptor beta chains sequenced from one sample in a study of cytomegalovirus exposure and HLA in healthy donors (dated by TCRdb to 2016 to 2017). The method was the immunoSEQ multiplex PCR assay. For the multiplex PCR, a mixture combining 60 forward primers for TCR Vbeta segments and 13 reverse primers for TCR Jbeta segments was used. TCRdb provides this immuneACCESS table in a form limited to in-frame rearrangements. Some clones are lacking; in checked studies, under half of them reflect an unresolved V gene, and why the rest are absent is not known. Per the sample table, the count is about 160,000 clones. The ten biggest clones cover around 1.9% of the sample. The specimen sequenced was PBMCs. The receptors come from a man younger than 40 in good health and CMV-seronegative.

The V gene is TRBV28, the J gene TRBJ2-7; TRBD2 matches at 15 bases. The CDR3 loop spans 21 amino acids. Germline loops: CDR1 MDHEN, CDR2 SYDVKM. After removal of 3 bases from V and 0 bases from J, the junction contained 15 bases not matched to a gene. The CDR3 DNA sequence: TGTGCCAGCAGTTTCGAAAATTCCGGGACTAGCGGGAGGCCGAGCTCCTACGAGCAGTACTTC. This encodes CASSFENSGTSGRPSSYEQYF.

The chain employs TRBV25-1 and TRBJ1-2; a possible D gene is TRBD1 (6 bases). V was cut by 4 bases and J by 3 bases, with 18 bases left in between. CDR1 is MGHDK and CDR2 is SYGVNS in the germline V gene. The CDR3 is 16 residues long. DNA of the CDR3: TGTGCCAGCAGTGCATCTAGTACCGGGGGGCACTATGGCTACACCTTC. It translates to CASSASSTGGHYGYTF.

A note on this clone: The junction departs from the called germline gene at one end, perhaps through a read error. The chain links TRBV14 to TRBJ1-5; 8 bases are shared with TRBD1. Per germline, CDR1 SGHDN and CDR2 FVKESK. The CDR3 runs 18 residues. CDR3 protein: CASSKDRDRFLGDQPQHF. CDR3 DNA: TGTGCCAGCAGCAAAGACCGGGACAGGTTTTTGGGAGATCAGCCCCAGCATTTT. The full variable domain, its missing parts supplied by reference TRBV14 and TRBJ1-5, is EAGVTQFPSHSVIEKGQTVTLRCDPISGHDNLYWYRRVMGKEIKFLLHFVKESKQDESGMPNNRFLAERTGGTYSTLKVQPAELEDSGVYFCASSKDRDRFLGDQPQHFGDGTRLSIL.

The J gene is TRBJ2-2, the V gene TRBV10-1; D perhaps matches TRBD1 (5 bases). The CDR3 extends over 13 amino acids. Germline loops: CDR1 WNHNN, CDR2 SYGVQD (reference sequence). V dropped 6 bases and J dropped 7 bases, with 12 bases sitting between them. The CDR3 DNA reads TGCGCCAGCAGAGCACAGGTAGACGGGGAGCTGTTTTTT. Its protein is CASRAQVDGELFF.

This chain joins TRBV13 and TRBJ2-7, with TRBD2 matching 7 bases. J lost 2 bases, V lost 0 bases, and 13 bases had no gene match. The CDR3 consists of 18 residues. Germline-derived CDR1 and CDR2 are PRHDT and FYEKMQ (reference sequence). CDR3 protein: CASSLGDYRASGTYEQYF. In DNA, the CDR3 is TGTGCCAGCAGCTTAGGCGATTATCGGGCTAGCGGTACCTACGAGCAGTACTTC.

Remarks on this clone: This sample also contains other DNA sequences that code for the same CDR3. The V and J genes are TRBV5-1 and TRBJ2-1; maybe TRBD1 (6 bases). The CDR3 covers 15 residues. CDR1 SGHRS and CDR2 YFSETQ come from the germline V gene. Trimming took off 1 base at V and 4 bases at J, with 12 bases between the two ends. In DNA form, the CDR3 reads TGCGCCAGCAGCTTGCTGGGACAACCTTACAATGAGCAGTTCTTC. As protein: CASSLLGQPYNEQFF.

The V call is TRBV5-1, the J call TRBJ1-4; 10 nucleotides line up with TRBD1. The germline V gene has CDR1 SGHRS and CDR2 YFSETQ. CDR3 length: 14 residues. V shed 0 bases, J shed 7 bases, and the junction held 0 bases outside the gene matches. The chain's CDR3 is CASSLGQGAEKLFF. The CDR3 DNA reads TGCGCCAGCAGCTTGGGACAGGGGGCTGAAAAACTGTTTTTT.

J is TRBJ1-5 and V is TRBV10-3; D ambiguous. The CDR3 totals 12 residues. Trimming took 11 bases from V and 6 from J, leaving 14 bases between them. Germline values: CDR1 ENHRY, CDR2 SYGVKD. For the CDR3, the DNA is TGTGCCGCGCGGGAGGAGAGTCAGCCCCAGCATTTT. It is translated as CAAREESQPQHF.

V is TRBV11-3 and J is TRBJ2-4; D is undetermined. V lost 5 bases, J lost 3 bases, and 8 bases lay in between. The germline CDR1 and CDR2 sequences are SGHNT and YENEEA. CDR3 length: 13 amino acids. The CDR3 loop reads CASSGPSKNIQYF. The CDR3 coding sequence is TGTGCCAGCAGCGGTCCTAGCAAAAACATTCAGTACTTC.

This chain joins TRBV7-9 and TRBJ2-5; D might be TRBD1 (6 bases). The germline V gene has CDR1 SEHNR and CDR2 FQNEAQ (reference sequence). V was shortened by 8 bases and J by 3 bases, with 10 bases between the two germline ends. The CDR3 totals 12 residues. In nucleotides, the CDR3 is TGTGCCAGCGGATGGACAGAAGAGACCCAGTACTTC. This gives the protein CASGWTEETQYF.

The chain uses TRBV6-4 and TRBJ2-2; D unresolved. Germline V gene lookup returns CDR1 MRHNA and CDR2 SNTAGT. CDR3 length: 13 amino acids. Trimming removed 3 bases at V and 4 bases at J, with 6 bases between. In DNA, the CDR3 is TGTGCCAGCAGTGAGCGTTTCACCGGGGAGCTGTTTTTT. Protein: CASSERFTGELFF.

The rearrangement uses TRBV19 and TRBJ2-5; 13 bases fit TRBD2. The J call may be wrong; the DNA end is better matched by TRBJ2-7. The CDR3 has 21 amino acids. Germline V gene data show CDR1 as LNHDA and CDR2 as SQIVND (reference sequence). CDR3 DNA sequence: TGTGCCAGTAGTATGGGACAGCCACTTACTAGCGGGAGGGCCGAAAGGTACGAGCAGTACTTC. Translating gives CASSMGQPLTSGRAERYEQYF.

In regard to this clone: No conserved phenylalanine or tryptophan is present at the end of the CDR3, so a read error is the likely explanation. CDR3 sequence reads: CASSPTRGQTAFS. For the CDR3, the DNA is TGTGCCAGCAGCCCTACCAGGGGCCAAACAGCTTTCTCT. The chain couples TRBV11-3 to TRBJ1-1; a possible D gene is TRBD1 (6 bases). V was cut by 5 bases and J by 10 bases, with 17 bases left in between. The CDR3 has 13 amino acids. CDR1 SGHNT and CDR2 YENEEA come from the germline V gene.

The rearrangement joins TRBV14 to TRBJ2-3, with D possibly TRBD2 on 6 matching bases. In germline, CDR1 is SGHDN, CDR2 FVKESK. The V end lost 4 bases, the J end lost 1 base, and 15 bases lay between the germline ends. The CDR3 runs 16 residues. In DNA, the CDR3 is TGTGCCAGCAGCCCACGGGGGTCTAAAGGCACAGATACGCAGTATTTT. This codes for CASSPRGSKGTDTQYF.

The rearrangement links TRBV6-4 to TRBJ1-2; no reliable D call. Trimming removed 6 bases from V and 4 bases from J, with 15 bases in between. The length of the CDR3 is 14 residues. Germline lookup yields CDR1 MRHNA and CDR2 SNTAGT. CDR3 bases: TGTGCCAGCAGCCCCGGGGTTTTGGGCTATGGCTACACCTTC. This codes for CASSPGVLGYGYTF.

This rearrangement joins TRBV28 to TRBJ1-5; possibly TRBD1 for D (6 bases). The CDR3 has 16 amino acids. Germline V gene sequence: CDR1 MDHEN, CDR2 SYDVKM. Trimming took 2 bases from V and 6 from J, leaving 17 bases between them. The CDR3, as DNA: TGTGCCAGCAGTTTAGGGGGGCGCGGGGGTACTCAGCCCCAGCATTTT. It codes for CASSLGGRGGTQPQHF.

V usage is TRBV5-1 and J usage is TRBJ2-1; TRBD2 might be the D (5 bases). The CDR3 has 16 residues. Germline V gene sequence: CDR1 SGHRS, CDR2 YFSETQ. V dropped 3 bases and J dropped 4 bases, with 17 bases sitting between them. The CDR3 DNA reads TGCGCCAGCAGCTCCCAAGGACTCGTGGGGTACAATGAGCAGTTCTTC. Protein product: CASSSQGLVGYNEQFF.

The J gene is TRBJ1-2, the V gene TRBV6-1; 10 bases fit TRBD1. Germline CDR1 is MNHNS and CDR2 is SASEGT. The junction had 1 base not matched to a gene; V was cut back by 1 base and J by 8 bases. The CDR3 has 13 residues. The CDR3 bases are TGTGCCAGCAGTGAAGGGACAGGGGGAGGCTACACCTTC. This translates into CASSEGTGGGYTF.

The chain has TRBV30 and TRBJ1-5, with D perhaps TRBD1 (6 bases). This CDR3 region has 15 residues. Germline V lookup: CDR1 GTSNPN, CDR2 SVGIG (reference sequence). V was clipped by 2 bases and J by 2 bases, with 13 bases between them. CDR3 DNA sequence: TGTGCCTGGAGTATCTGGGGGGGGCGCAATCAGCCCCAGCATTTT. This codes for CAWSIWGGRNQPQHF.

The V call is TRBV12-5, the J call TRBJ2-7, with 9 bases lining up with TRBD1. The CDR3 is 14 amino acids. With V trimmed by 4 bases and J by 5 bases, 6 bases remained unmatched. Germline CDR1 and CDR2: LGHNT and FRNRAP. Here the CDR3 DNA reads TGTGCTAGTGGTTCACGGACAGGGGCGGACGAGCAGTACTTC. Translated, it gives CASGSRTGADEQYF.

The chain employs TRBV2 and TRBJ2-1, with TRBD2 as a possible D gene (5 bases). V lost 7 bases, J lost 4 bases, and 11 bases lay in between. The germline CDR1 and CDR2 sequences are SNHLY and FYNNEI. The CDR3 is made up of 13 amino acids. This chain's CDR3 is CASISREYNEQFF. The CDR3 coding sequence is TGTGCCAGCATCTCCCGGGAATACAATGAGCAGTTCTTC.